Included here is one T cell receptor beta chain sequence, with context. V was trimmed by 6 bases and J by 7 bases, leaving 21 bases between them. The CDR3 loop spans 15 amino acids. In germline, CDR1 is MNHEY, CDR2 SVGAGI. The entry originates in a study of OX40 agonist ivuxolimab in advanced cancers. Drawing of blood for sampling happened at baseline, at cycle 4 day 1, and at cycle 7 day 1. Here immunoSEQ multiplex PCR was the method, and the copy in TCRdb shows in-frame clones only, minus some. The table includes 36,000 or so clones, roughly 90% detected once. The chain combines TRBV6-5 with TRBJ1-2, with D uncertain. The sample consisted of CD4+ or CD8+ T cells sorted from blood, taken in a trial of the OX40 agonist ivuxolimab. This TCR derives from an adult with an advanced solid tumor such as melanoma, head and neck, liver or kidney cancer. The CDR3 reads CASSLSAGYFGGYTF. For the CDR3, the DNA is TGTGCCAGCAGCCTAAGTGCCGGATACTTCGGTGGCTACACCTTC.